Detailed here is one TCR beta chain. What it binds is not known. This sample is drawn from a study of monozygotic twins with inflammatory bowel disease. TCRdb reprocessed the 5' RACE reads, keeping one entry per CDR3 protein, no DNA. This sample's table reports about 450,000 distinct CDR3 sequences. The CDR3 is 15 amino acids. In germline, CDR1 is SGHDT, CDR2 YYEEEE. Study conclusions and caveats: Healthy twins shared more clonotypes with others than IBD patients, most markedly active ones.

Sequencing was performed on blood. The chain is built from TRBV5-6 and TRBJ1-5; TCRdb returns TRBD1, unconfirmable since there is no DNA. The TCR sequence derives from a human donor with ulcerative colitis or Crohn's disease, or a healthy co-twin of an affected twin (not recorded which). The CDR3 sequence: CASSLGWGAGQPQHF.